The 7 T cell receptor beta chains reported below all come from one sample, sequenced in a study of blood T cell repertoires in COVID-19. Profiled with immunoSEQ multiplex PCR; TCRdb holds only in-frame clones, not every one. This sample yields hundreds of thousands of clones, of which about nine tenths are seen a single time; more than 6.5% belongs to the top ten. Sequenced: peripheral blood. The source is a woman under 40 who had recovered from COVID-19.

For the CDR3, the DNA is TGTGCCAGCAGCCCTCGATTACTAGCGGGGGGCCTGAACACCGGGGAGCTGTTTTTT. This codes for CASSPRLLAGGLNTGELFF. J is TRBJ2-2 and V is TRBV4-2; 12 bases line up with TRBD2. The CDR3 is 19 residues long. In germline, CDR1 is LGHNA, CDR2 YNFKEQ. J lost 1 base, V lost 4 bases, and 10 bases had no gene match.

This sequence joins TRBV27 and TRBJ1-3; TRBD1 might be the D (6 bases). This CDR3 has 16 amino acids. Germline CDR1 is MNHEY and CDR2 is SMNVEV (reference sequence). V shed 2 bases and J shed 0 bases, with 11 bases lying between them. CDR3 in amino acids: CASSLRGGSSGNTIYF. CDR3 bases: TGTGCCAGCAGTTTAAGGGGGGGGAGCTCTGGAAACACCATATATTTT.

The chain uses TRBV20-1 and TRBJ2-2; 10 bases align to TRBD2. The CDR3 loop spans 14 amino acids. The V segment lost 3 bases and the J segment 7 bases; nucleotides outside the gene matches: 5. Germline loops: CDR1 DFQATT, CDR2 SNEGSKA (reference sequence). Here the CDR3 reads CSASEASGGGELFF. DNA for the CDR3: TGCAGTGCTAGTGAGGCTAGCGGGGGCGGGGAGCTGTTTTTT.

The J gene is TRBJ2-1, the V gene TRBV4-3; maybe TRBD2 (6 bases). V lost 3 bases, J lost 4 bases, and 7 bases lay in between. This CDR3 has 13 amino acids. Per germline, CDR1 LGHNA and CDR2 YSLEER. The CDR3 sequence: CASSQGLYNEQFF. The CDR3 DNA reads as TGCGCCAGCAGCCAGGGACTGTACAATGAGCAGTTCTTC.

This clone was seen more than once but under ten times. CDR3 region: CASSTHNTSGDTGELFF. DNA of the CDR3: TGTGCCAGCAGCACCCACAACACTAGCGGGGACACCGGGGAGCTGTTTTTT. The chain uses TRBV21-1 and TRBJ2-2; the table's D call TRBD2 went unverified against the DNA. TRBV21-1 is given as a pseudogene. The CDR3 loop spans 17 amino acids.

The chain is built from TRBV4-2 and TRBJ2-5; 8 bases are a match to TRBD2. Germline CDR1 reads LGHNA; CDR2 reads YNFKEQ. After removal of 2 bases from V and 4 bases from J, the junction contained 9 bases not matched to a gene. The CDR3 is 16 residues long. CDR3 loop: CASSQNTAGGSETQYF. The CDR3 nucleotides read TGTGCCAGCAGCCAAAATACTGCGGGGGGATCAGAGACCCAGTACTTC.

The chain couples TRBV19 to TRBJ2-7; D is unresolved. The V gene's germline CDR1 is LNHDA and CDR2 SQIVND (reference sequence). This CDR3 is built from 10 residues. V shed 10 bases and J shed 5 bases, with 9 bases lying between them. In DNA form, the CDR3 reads TGTGCCACCGGGTCTCACGAGCAGTACTTC. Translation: CATGSHEQYF.